This T cell receptor beta chain came from a study of cytomegalovirus exposure and HLA in healthy donors. Germline loops: CDR1 MNHNY, CDR2 SVGAGI (reference sequence). The V and J ends lost 5 bases and 5 bases respectively, with 9 bases between them. The CDR3 totals 13 residues. Use of 60 Vbeta and 13 Jbeta primers characterized the PCR. The data were produced by immunoSEQ multiplex PCR, yet TCRdb's version contains in-frame clones alone and is incomplete. The sample carries 100,000 to 150,000 clones, about 80% recorded once. General study findings and limits: The study designated roughly 160 TCR beta chains cytomegalovirus-associated.

This clone was counted only a few times. What it binds is unknown. Material: PBMCs. This TCR was sampled from a young man in good health and CMV-seronegative. The chain carries TRBV6-6 and TRBJ2-2; D remains ambiguous. DNA for the CDR3: TGTGCCAGCAGTCCTCTAGAGACCGGGGAGCTGTTTTTT. This translates into CASSPLETGELFF.